The sequence of this TCR beta chain was determined in a study of tissue T cells after allogeneic stem cell transplantation. Time point denoted: mouse harvest day 14 after allogeneic transplant. Tail vein injection delivered 10^7 T-cell-depleted bone marrow cells and 10^6 splenic CD5+ T cells. B6 (H2b) cells into BALB/c (H2d) mice; tissues taken at day 7 or 14. As concerns this clone: Its cognate antigen is unknown. The gene names given are mouse names. The read falls 1 residue short of the CDR3 end, and the missing part is taken from the germline J gene.

General study results and limits: Across patients, clones rarely overlapped, yet motif clusters were shared tissue-specifically.

CDR3 sequences, V/J genes, frequencies and template counts came from survey-depth TCRbeta sequencing. Method: immunoSEQ multiplex PCR; TCRdb's copy keeps in-frame clones and lacks some. Of about 3,100 clones detected, about half appear once; the ten largest clones hold 35% to 45%. After removal of 0 bases from V and 3 bases from J, the junction contained 2 bases not matched to a gene. This CDR3 region has 14 residues. Germline V CDR1 and CDR2: GKSSPN, SITVG. The source material was gut tissue. The chain couples TRBV31 to TRBJ2-7, with 10 bases aligning to TRBD2. The TCR was taken from a female BALB/c mouse given C57BL/6 T cells with graft-versus-host disease after an allogeneic hematopoietic cell transplant. Incomplete CDR3 DNA: TGTGCCTGGAGTCTAGGGACTGGGGTCTATGAACAGTAC. Translated, it gives CAWSLGTGVYEQY. The entire CDR3 is CAWSLGTGVYEQYF.